This is a list of T cell receptor beta chains from one sample in a study of blood T cell repertoires in COVID-19. Some clones are missing from TCRdb's copy, which holds only in-frame ones; the method was immunoSEQ multiplex PCR. Among 300,000 to 350,000 clones listed, around 90% were seen once. Material for sequencing was peripheral blood. Receptor source: a woman aged 25 to 39 with COVID-19, enrolled during active disease. Each CDR3 is given with its conserved first and last residue. A D gene is named only where the DNA matches it firmly. Size is stated for part of the rows, as once, few or many counts, or as a class when the clone is expanded.

D gene: -; J gene: TRBJ1-1; clone size: -; V gene: TRBV5-8; CDR3 DNA: TGTGCCAGCAGCTTGGTTCGGGGGATGAACACTGAAGCTTTCTTT; CDR3 protein: CASSLVRGMNTEAFF
D gene: TRBD1; J gene: TRBJ1-3; clone size: -; V gene: TRBV4-1; CDR3 DNA: TGCGCCAGCAGCCAAGGCGGGACAGCTGCCGGAAACACCATATATTTT; CDR3 protein: CASSQGGTAAGNTIYF
D gene: TRBD2; J gene: TRBJ2-1; clone size: once; V gene: TRBV12-5; CDR3 DNA: TGTGCTAGTGGTTTAGGACTAGCGGAAGACAATGAGCAGTTCTTC; CDR3 protein: CASGLGLAEDNEQFF
D gene: TRBD2; J gene: TRBJ2-5; clone size: -; V gene: TRBV7-9; CDR3 DNA: TGTGCCAGCAGCTTAGGGACTAGCGGACAAGAGACCCAGTACTTC; CDR3 protein: CASSLGTSGQETQYF
D gene: -; J gene: TRBJ1-1; clone size: -; V gene: TRBV25-1; CDR3 DNA: TGTGCCAGCAGCTTACAGGGCACGAACACTGAAGCTTTCTTT; CDR3 protein: CASSLQGTNTEAFF
D gene: TRBD1; J gene: TRBJ1-4; clone size: -; V gene: TRBV5-1; CDR3 DNA: TGCGCCAGCAGCTTGGATGGACAGGGGAATGAAAAACTGTTTTTT; CDR3 protein: CASSLDGQGNEKLFF
D gene: -; J gene: TRBJ1-1; clone size: -; V gene: TRBV7-2; CDR3 DNA: TGTGCCAGCAGCGCCATGGGAGCGAACACTGAAGCTTTCTTT; CDR3 protein: CASSAMGANTEAFF
D gene: TRBD2; J gene: TRBJ2-7; clone size: -; V gene: TRBV2; CDR3 DNA: TGTGCCAGCAGGGGACTAGCGGGAGTCAGCGAGCAGTACTTC; CDR3 protein: CASRGLAGVSEQYF
D gene: -; J gene: TRBJ1-6; clone size: once; V gene: TRBV7-9; CDR3 DNA: TGTGCCAGCAGCTCCGCAGGGGTATCACCCCTCCACTTT; CDR3 protein: CASSSAGVSPLHF
D gene: TRBD1; J gene: TRBJ2-7; clone size: -; V gene: TRBV28; CDR3 DNA: TGTGCCAGCAGTTTAGACCGAGGGGGCATCGAGCAGTACTTC; CDR3 protein: CASSLDRGGIEQYF
D gene: -; J gene: TRBJ1-1; clone size: -; V gene: TRBV2; CDR3 DNA: TGTGCCAGCAGTGAAAGCACTCAAAACACTGAAGCTTTCTTT; CDR3 protein: CASSESTQNTEAFF
D gene: TRBD2; J gene: TRBJ2-7; clone size: -; V gene: TRBV3-1/TRBV3-2; CDR3 DNA: TGTGCCAGCTCGAAGGGCGGAAAGCGGGGGTACGAGCAGTACTTC; CDR3 protein: CASSKGGKRGYEQYF
D gene: TRBD2; J gene: TRBJ2-1; clone size: -; V gene: TRBV28; CDR3 DNA: TGTGCCAGCAGTTTATCGGTCCAGCGGGAGGTTTTATCCTACAATGAGCAGTTCTTC; CDR3 protein: CASSLSVQREVLSYNEQFF
D gene: TRBD1; J gene: TRBJ1-4; clone size: -; V gene: TRBV19; CDR3 DNA: TGTGCCAGTAGTCCTCCGGGACAGGGAGGTGAAAAACTGTTTTTT; CDR3 protein: CASSPPGQGGEKLFF
D gene: -; J gene: TRBJ1-4; clone size: few; V gene: TRBV6-1; CDR3 DNA: TGTGCCAGCAGCGAAGGAGCGGGGTTCGGTGAAAAACTGTTTTTT; CDR3 protein: CASSEGAGFGEKLFF
D gene: -; J gene: TRBJ2-2; clone size: -; V gene: TRBV10-1; CDR3 DNA: TGCGCCAGCAGTGAGGCGGGGCCCCCGAACACCGGGGAGCTGTTTTTT; CDR3 protein: CASSEAGPPNTGELFF
D gene: TRBD1; J gene: TRBJ2-3; clone size: -; V gene: TRBV28; CDR3 DNA: TGTGCCAGCAGAACCCGGGACAGGGTATTCTCAGATACGCAGTATTTT; CDR3 protein: CASRTRDRVFSDTQYF
D gene: TRBD1; J gene: TRBJ2-7; clone size: -; V gene: TRBV12-5; CDR3 DNA: TGTGCTAGTGGCTCATCGGGACAGGGGTCCTACGAGCAGTACTTC; CDR3 protein: CASGSSGQGSYEQYF
D gene: -; J gene: TRBJ1-4; clone size: once; V gene: TRBV2; CDR3 DNA: TGTGCCAGCAGTGAACCTTTTTGGTCGGCGGAAGAAAAACTGTTTTTT; CDR3 protein: CASSEPFWSAEEKLFF
D gene: -; J gene: TRBJ2-3; clone size: -; V gene: TRBV24-1; CDR3 DNA: TGTGCCACCAGTGATTTTATCGGGGGGCGCACAGATACGCAGTATTTT; CDR3 protein: CATSDFIGGRTDTQYF
D gene: -; J gene: TRBJ2-7; clone size: -; V gene: TRBV5-1; CDR3 DNA: TGCGCCAGCAGCGGCGGGACTGGCTCCTACGAGCAGTACTTC; CDR3 protein: CASSGGTGSYEQYF
D gene: -; J gene: TRBJ2-7; clone size: once; V gene: TRBV5-4; CDR3 DNA: TGTGCCAGCAGCTTGGCCAGGGGGGACGAGCAGTACTTC; CDR3 protein: CASSLARGDEQYF
D gene: -; J gene: TRBJ2-1; clone size: -; V gene: TRBV30; CDR3 DNA: TGTGCCTCTAACCCGGCTAGTATATACAATGAGCAGTTCTTC; CDR3 protein: CASNPASIYNEQFF
D gene: -; J gene: TRBJ1-6; clone size: few; V gene: TRBV10-1; CDR3 DNA: TGCGCCAGCAGTGAGTCGCGGACAGAGAATTCACCCCTCCACTTT; CDR3 protein: CASSESRTENSPLHF
D gene: TRBD1; J gene: TRBJ2-3; clone size: once; V gene: TRBV24-1; CDR3 DNA: TGTGCCACCAGTGTGGGGACAGCCCGCACAGATACGCAGTATTTT; CDR3 protein: CATSVGTARTDTQYF
D gene: TRBD1; J gene: TRBJ1-3; clone size: -; V gene: TRBV7-9; CDR3 DNA: TGTGCCAGCAGCCGGAGACAGGGGCTCTCTGGAAACACCATATATTTT; CDR3 protein: CASSRRQGLSGNTIYF
D gene: -; J gene: TRBJ1-4; clone size: -; V gene: TRBV30; CDR3 DNA: TGTGCCTGGAGTGGGGGACTGACTAATGAAAAACTGTTTTTT; CDR3 protein: CAWSGGLTNEKLFF
D gene: -; J gene: TRBJ1-2; clone size: -; V gene: TRBV25-1; CDR3 DNA: TGTGCCAGCAGTGAATTTCGTGGGGCCGGTGGCTACACCTTC; CDR3 protein: CASSEFRGAGGYTF
D gene: -; J gene: TRBJ1-2; clone size: -; V gene: TRBV30; CDR3 DNA: TGTGCCTGGAGTGTACCAGGGATCTATGGCTACACCTTC; CDR3 protein: CAWSVPGIYGYTF
D gene: TRBD1; J gene: TRBJ1-5; clone size: -; V gene: TRBV19; CDR3 DNA: TGTGCCAGTAGTCAGGGGACAGAACTTCTGATCCCCAATCAGCCCCAGCATTTT; CDR3 protein: CASSQGTELLIPNQPQHF
D gene: -; J gene: TRBJ1-2; clone size: once; V gene: TRBV7-9; CDR3 DNA: TGTGCCAGCAGCTTAGACCAGCAGGGGGGCTACACCTTC; CDR3 protein: CASSLDQQGGYTF